Listed here are 30 T cell receptor beta chains from one sample, sequenced in a study of graft-versus-host responses after intestinal transplantation. For these TCRs, the target antigens are not known. The table came from immunoSEQ multiplex PCR; TCRdb's copy has only in-frame clones and leaves some out. Here the sample spans about 120,000 clones, 90% being singletons. The sequencing here drew on unstimulated CD4+ T cells sorted from spleen or lymph node cells, taken before intestinal transplant. The receptors here all came from a human donor who received an intestinal transplant.

V and J are TRBV2 and TRBJ2-7, with a possible D match to TRBD2 (6 bases). The CDR3 is 14 residues long. Trimming took off 7 bases at V and 0 bases at J, with 13 bases between the two ends. Germline loops: CDR1 SNHLY, CDR2 FYNNEI. CDR3 DNA sequence: TGTGCCAGCACTACTTGGGGGGTCTCCTACGAGCAGTACTTC. Its protein product is CASTTWGVSYEQYF. The full variable domain, with the rest looked up from reference TRBV2 and TRBJ2-7, is EPEVTQTPSHQVTQMGQEVILRCVPISNHLYFYWYRQILGQKVEFLVSFYNNEISEKSEIFDDQFSVERPDGSNFTLKIRSTKLEDSAMYFCASTTWGVSYEQYFGPGTRLTVT.

This clone has just a few counts. The V and J genes are TRBV7-2 and TRBJ2-7, with a tentative D call TRBD1 (6 bases). The CDR3 extends over 13 amino acids. CDR1 and CDR2 from the germline V gene are SGHTA and FQGNSA. Trimming took off 1 base at V and 2 bases at J, with 6 bases between the two ends. CDR3 nucleotide sequence: TGTGCCAGCAGCTTAGACAGGGCCTACGAGCAGTACTTC. This gives the protein CASSLDRAYEQYF.

V gene TRBV6-1 combines with J gene TRBJ2-1; TRBD2 agrees at 7 bases. The CDR3 has 15 residues. With V trimmed by 9 bases and J by 2 bases, 10 bases remained unmatched. Germline V gene data show CDR1 as MNHNS and CDR2 as SASEGT. The CDR3 DNA sequence: TGTGCCAGTCAAACACGGGAGGTACCCTACAATGAGCAGTTCTTC. Residues: CASQTREVPYNEQFF.

The gene calls are TRBV5-4 and TRBJ2-3; TRBD1 aligns across 9 bases. The CDR3 spans 14 residues. V lost 4 bases, J lost 3 bases, and 3 bases stayed unmatched. The germline gives CDR1 SGHNT, CDR2 YYREEE (reference sequence). Here the CDR3 reads CASSQGQGTDTQYF. CDR3 in DNA: TGTGCCAGCAGCCAAGGACAGGGGACAGATACGCAGTATTTT.

The chain recombines TRBV28 with TRBJ2-5; 10 bases are shared with TRBD2. Near its end, the DNA agrees better with TRBJ2-7, so the J call may be wrong. The CDR3 runs to 13 residues. Germline V CDR1 and CDR2: MDHEN, SYDVKM. The CDR3 sequence: CATLAGVSYEQYF. CDR3 DNA: TGTGCCACCCTAGCGGGAGTATCCTACGAGCAGTACTTC.

The rearrangement uses TRBV27 and TRBJ2-4; D possibly corresponds to TRBD2 (6 bases). Germline V gene sequence: CDR1 MNHEY, CDR2 SMNVEV (reference sequence). The CDR3 extends over 15 amino acids. V shed 5 bases and J shed 0 bases, with 11 bases lying between them. CDR3 amino acids: CASSRAGQAKNIQYF. CDR3 coding DNA: TGTGCCAGCAGTAGAGCGGGCCAAGCCAAAAACATTCAGTACTTC.

The chain joins TRBV6-1 to TRBJ1-2; TRBD1 is a possible D gene (5 bases). Germline lookup yields CDR1 MNHNS and CDR2 SASEGT. The V end was cut by 0 bases, the J end by 3 bases, with 11 bases between. The CDR3 covers 15 residues. Here the CDR3 DNA reads TGTGCCAGCAGTGAAGCGGGGGGGGGTTACTATGGCTACACCTTC. Its translation is CASSEAGGGYYGYTF.

The V and J genes are TRBV5-1 and TRBJ2-7; possibly TRBD1 for D (6 bases). The CDR3 is made up of 13 amino acids. Germline V gives CDR1 SGHRS, CDR2 YFSETQ. The V and J ends lost 0 bases and 4 bases respectively, with 8 bases between them. In nucleotides, the CDR3 is TGCGCCAGCAGCTTGGTGGGACAATACGAGCAGTACTTC. Translating gives CASSLVGQYEQYF.

The chain employs TRBV27 and TRBJ2-2; 7 nucleotides line up with TRBD1. The CDR3 sequence is 14 residues long. With 6 bases clipped from V and 3 bases from J, the junction kept 4 bases outside the gene matches. From germline, CDR1 is MNHEY and CDR2 SMNVEV (reference sequence). The DNA for the CDR3 is TGTGCCAGCAGACAGGGGTCATACACCGGGGAGCTGTTTTTT. The encoded protein is CASRQGSYTGELFF.

This chain links TRBV5-1 with TRBJ2-1, with D perhaps matching TRBD2 (6 bases). The V gene lost 0 bases and the J gene lost 9 bases, with 13 bases spanning the gap. This CDR3 region has 14 residues. Germline loops: CDR1 SGHRS, CDR2 YFSETQ. The CDR3 loop reads CASSLATSPGEQFF. CDR3 bases: TGCGCCAGCAGCTTGGCCACTAGCCCAGGTGAGCAGTTCTTC.

The rearrangement links TRBV5-1 to TRBJ2-1; tentative D call: TRBD1 (6 bases). Germline CDR1 is SGHRS and CDR2 is YFSETQ. V lost 3 bases and J 4 bases, leaving 11 bases between the germline ends. This CDR3 comprises 14 residues. The CDR3 sequence is CASSSGQIYNEQFF. CDR3 coding DNA: TGCGCCAGCAGCTCAGGACAGATTTACAATGAGCAGTTCTTC.

The J gene is TRBJ1-2, the V gene TRBV11-2; TRBD1 is a possible D gene (6 bases). Trimming cost V 5 bases and J 8 bases, with 18 bases left between them. From germline, CDR1 is SGHAT and CDR2 FQNNGV. This CDR3 has 14 amino acids. CDR3 nucleotide sequence: TGTGCCAGCAGCACAGACCGCGGGGGGCTGGGCTACACCTTC. Protein product: CASSTDRGGLGYTF.

This clone occurred a few times. J is TRBJ1-2 and V is TRBV19; the match to TRBD1 covers 7 bases. Losses at the gene ends were 3 bases for V and 7 bases for J; bases not matched to a gene: 11. CDR1 and CDR2 (germline): LNHDA, SQIVND (reference sequence). This CDR3 is 15 amino acids long. The CDR3 protein is CASSMPNSDRFGYTF. CDR3 in DNA: TGTGCCAGTAGTATGCCAAATTCGGACAGGTTTGGCTACACCTTC.

The CDR3 region is CAWGRRDRGSEAFF. The CDR3, as DNA: TGTGCCTGGGGACGCCGGGACAGGGGCTCTGAAGCTTTCTTT. This chain uses TRBV30 with TRBJ1-1; 10 bases align to TRBD1. The V gene end was trimmed by 5 bases and the J gene end by 6 bases; junction bases not matched to a gene: 9. Germline values: CDR1 GTSNPN, CDR2 SVGIG (reference sequence). This CDR3 has 14 amino acids.

The genes are TRBV6-5 and TRBJ1-5; the D gene is possibly TRBD1 (6 bases). The CDR3 sequence is 15 residues long. Trimming removed 2 bases at V and 5 bases at J, with 13 bases between. Germline V gene lookup returns CDR1 MNHEY and CDR2 SVGAGI. The CDR3 loop reads CASSYVQGRDQPQHF. CDR3 nucleotides: TGTGCCAGCAGTTACGTACAGGGTAGGGATCAGCCCCAGCATTTT.

Details on this clone: An end of the junction differs from the germline gene, which may be a read error. This chain joins TRBV6-6 and TRBJ1-2; TRBD1 matches 10 bases. The CDR3 loop spans 15 amino acids. Looked up from germline, CDR1 is MNHNY and CDR2 is SVGAGI (reference sequence). CDR3 residues: CASSSRQGANYGHTF. The CDR3 coding sequence is TGTGCCAGCAGTTCTCGACAGGGGGCTAACTATGGCCACACCTTC.

Here the CDR3 DNA reads TGTGCCAGCAGTGTTAGCGGGATCTCCTACGAGCAGTACTTC. Its protein product is CASSVSGISYEQYF. The V and J genes are TRBV2 and TRBJ2-7, with TRBD2 identical over 8 bases. The CDR3 is 14 amino acids. CDR1 is SNHLY and CDR2 is FYNNEI in the germline V gene. The V segment lost 4 bases and the J segment 0 bases; nucleotides outside the gene matches: 2.

The chain employs TRBV19 and TRBJ1-5; tentatively, D is TRBD1 (6 bases). Germline lookup yields CDR1 LNHDA and CDR2 SQIVND (reference sequence). The CDR3 has 14 residues. Trimming removed 1 base from V and 2 bases from J, with 6 bases in between. CDR3 loop: CASSIGTGNQPQHF. In DNA form, the CDR3 reads TGTGCCAGTAGTATAGGGACAGGCAATCAGCCCCAGCATTTT.

The V gene is TRBV10-2, the J gene TRBJ2-3, with 11 nucleotides matching TRBD1. Losses at the gene ends were 8 bases for V and 1 base for J; bases not matched to a gene: 17. The CDR3 is 19 residues long. Germline values: CDR1 WSHSY, CDR2 SAAADI. The CDR3, as DNA: TGCGCCAGCCACGAGAGGGACAGGGGGTTATTTTGTGGCACAGATACGCAGTATTTT. It yields the protein CASHERDRGLFCGTDTQYF.

The V and J genes are TRBV5-1 and TRBJ1-5, with D perhaps matching TRBD1 (6 bases). The CDR3 sequence is 15 residues long. Trimming cost V 0 bases and J 5 bases, with 12 bases left between them. CDR1 and CDR2 from the germline V gene are SGHRS and YFSETQ. CDR3 coding DNA: TGCGCCAGCAGCTTGGGGACAGCTTACGATCAGCCCCAGCATTTT. Encoded protein: CASSLGTAYDQPQHF.

For the CDR3, the DNA is TGTGCCAGCAGCGTAGAAGGAGGGGGGGGCTATGGCTACACCTTC. Its translation is CASSVEGGGGYGYTF. This chain links TRBV9 with TRBJ1-2; D may be TRBD1 (6 bases). Germline values: CDR1 SGDLS, CDR2 YYNGEE. The germline V and J ends were trimmed by 0 bases and 4 bases, with 13 bases remaining between them. The CDR3 has 15 amino acids. Together with reference TRBV9 and TRBJ1-2, the CDR3 gives the full variable domain: DSGVTQTPKHLITATGQRVTLRCSPRSGDLSVYWYQQSLDQGLQFLIQYYNGEERAKGNILERFSAQQFPDLHSELNLSSLELGDSALYFCASSVEGGGGYGYTFGSGTRLTVV.

The CDR3 DNA is TGCGCCAGCAGCGGAATAGCGGGATCACAAGAGACCCAGTACTTC. Translation: CASSGIAGSQETQYF. This sequence joins TRBV5-1 and TRBJ2-5, with TRBD2 matching 8 bases. In germline, CDR1 is SGHRS, CDR2 YFSETQ. The CDR3 consists of 15 residues. J was trimmed by 2 bases and V by 4 bases; bases with no gene match: 7. Full variable domain (rest looked up from reference TRBV5-1 and TRBJ2-5): KAGVTQTPRYLIKTRGQQVTLSCSPISGHRSVSWYQQTPGQGLQFLFEYFSETQRNKGNFPGRFSGRQFSNSRSEMNVSTLELGDSALYLCASSGIAGSQETQYFGPGTRLLVL.

This clone has just a few counts. The chain carries TRBV4-2 and TRBJ2-1; 12 nucleotides match TRBD2. V was clipped by 6 bases and J by 2 bases; unmatched bases: 2. The CDR3 is 15 amino acids. CDR1 LGHNA and CDR2 YNFKEQ come from the germline V gene. This chain's CDR3 is CASRRLAGAYNEQFF. Here the CDR3 DNA reads TGTGCCAGCAGGCGACTAGCGGGGGCCTACAATGAGCAGTTCTTC.

The V gene is TRBV29-1, the J gene TRBJ1-5; D not resolved. Germline V gene data show CDR1 as SQVTM and CDR2 as ANQGSEA. This CDR3 has 12 residues. V shed 7 bases and J shed 4 bases, with 11 bases lying between them. CDR3 bases: TGCAGCGCCGGCGGGCAGAATCAGCCCCAGCATTTT. It codes for CSAGGQNQPQHF.

This sequence joins TRBV5-1 and TRBJ2-3; D is unclear. Trimming took off 2 bases at V and 0 bases at J, with 4 bases between the two ends. The germline gives CDR1 SGHRS, CDR2 YFSETQ. The CDR3 contains 13 residues. CDR3 loop: CASSLASTDTQYF. The CDR3 nucleotides read TGCGCCAGCAGCTTAGCCAGCACAGATACGCAGTATTTT.

The V call is TRBV5-4, the J call TRBJ1-2; no firm D call. Germline V gene lookup returns CDR1 SGHNT and CDR2 YYREEE (reference sequence). This CDR3 is 14 amino acids long. Trimming took 1 base from V and 5 from J, leaving 12 bases between them. This chain's CDR3 is CASSLSWVGYGYTF. In DNA, the CDR3 is TGTGCCAGCAGCTTGTCATGGGTCGGGTATGGCTACACCTTC.

In its sample, this clone was seen a few times. V gene TRBV30 combines with J gene TRBJ1-4; D may be TRBD1 (6 bases). Germline lookup yields CDR1 GTSNPN and CDR2 SVGIG (reference sequence). CDR3 size: 14 residues. Deletions cut 1 base from V and 6 bases from J, with 12 bases between. This CDR3 is CAWSAGVGYEKLFF. CDR3 nucleotides: TGTGCCTGGAGTGCAGGGGTGGGGTATGAAAAACTGTTTTTT.

This clone was seen a few times. The chain combines TRBV6-5 with TRBJ1-1; D call uncertain. Trimming pared 2 bases from V and 0 bases from J, leaving 10 bases between. Germline-derived CDR1 and CDR2 are MNHEY and SVGAGI. The CDR3 runs 15 residues. The CDR3 spells CASSYDASMNTEAFF. In nucleotides, the CDR3 is TGTGCCAGCAGTTACGATGCCAGTATGAACACTGAAGCTTTCTTT.

The chain couples TRBV29-1 to TRBJ1-2; D perhaps matches TRBD1 (6 bases). V gave up 5 bases and J gave up 4 bases, with 11 bases separating them. The CDR3 is 12 residues long. Germline CDR1 SQVTM, CDR2 ANQGSEA. The CDR3 nucleotides read TGCAGCGTTCCAGAGACAGGCTATGGCTACACCTTC. This encodes CSVPETGYGYTF. The full variable domain, its missing parts supplied by reference TRBV29-1 and TRBJ1-2, is SAVISQKPSRDICQRGTSLTIQCQVDSQVTMMFWYRQQPGQSLTLIATANQGSEATYESGFVIDKFPISRPNLTFSTLTVSNMSPEDSSIYLCSVPETGYGYTFGSGTRLTVV.

The rearrangement joins TRBV6-6 to TRBJ2-1; 8 bases match TRBD2. V gave up 7 bases and J gave up 7 bases; unmatched junction bases: 9. CDR3 length: 14 amino acids. Germline assignment: CDR1 MNHNY and CDR2 SVGAGI (reference sequence). The CDR3, as DNA: TGTGCCAGCAAATATAGCGGGATTGCGAATGAGCAGTTCTTC. Amino acids: CASKYSGIANEQFF.